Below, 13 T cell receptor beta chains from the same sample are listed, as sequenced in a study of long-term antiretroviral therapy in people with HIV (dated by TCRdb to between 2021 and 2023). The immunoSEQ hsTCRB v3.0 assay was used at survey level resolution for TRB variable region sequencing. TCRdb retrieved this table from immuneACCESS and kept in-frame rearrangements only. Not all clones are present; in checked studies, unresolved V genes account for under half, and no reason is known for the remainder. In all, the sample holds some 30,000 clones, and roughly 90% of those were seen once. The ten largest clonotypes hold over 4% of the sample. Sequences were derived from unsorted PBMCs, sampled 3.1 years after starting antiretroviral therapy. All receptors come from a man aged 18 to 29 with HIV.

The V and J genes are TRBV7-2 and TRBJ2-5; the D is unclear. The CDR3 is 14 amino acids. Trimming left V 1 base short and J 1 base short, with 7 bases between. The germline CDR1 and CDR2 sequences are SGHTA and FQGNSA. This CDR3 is CASSLGTFQETQYF. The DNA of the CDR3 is TGTGCCAGCAGCTTAGGGACCTTCCAAGAGACCCAGTACTTC.

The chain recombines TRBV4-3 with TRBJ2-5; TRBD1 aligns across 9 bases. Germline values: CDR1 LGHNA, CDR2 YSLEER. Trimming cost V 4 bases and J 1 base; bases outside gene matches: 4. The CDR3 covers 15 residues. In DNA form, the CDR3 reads TGCGCCAGCAGCCCGACAGGGGGTAGCCAAGAGACCCAGTACTTC. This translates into CASSPTGGSQETQYF.

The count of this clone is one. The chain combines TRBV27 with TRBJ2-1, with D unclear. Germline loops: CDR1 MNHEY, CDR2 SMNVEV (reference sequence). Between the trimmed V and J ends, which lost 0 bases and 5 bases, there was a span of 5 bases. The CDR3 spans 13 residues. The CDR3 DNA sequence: TGTGCCAGCAGTTTATCGAACCACAATGAGCAGTTCTTC. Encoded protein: CASSLSNHNEQFF.

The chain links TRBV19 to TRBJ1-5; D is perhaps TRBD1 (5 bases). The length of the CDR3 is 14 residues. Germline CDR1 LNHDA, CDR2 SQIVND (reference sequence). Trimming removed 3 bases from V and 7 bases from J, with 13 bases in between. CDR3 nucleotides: TGTGCCAGTAGTATTATTGGGGGGGGGCAGCCCCAGCATTTT. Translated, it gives CASSIIGGGQPQHF.

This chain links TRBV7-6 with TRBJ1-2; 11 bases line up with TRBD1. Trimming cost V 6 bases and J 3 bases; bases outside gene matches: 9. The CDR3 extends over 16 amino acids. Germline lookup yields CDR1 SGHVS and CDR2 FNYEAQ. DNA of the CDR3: TGTGCCAGCAGATCCACTCCGGGACAGGGGGACTATGGCTACACCTTC. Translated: CASRSTPGQGDYGYTF.

The CDR3 nucleotides are TGTGCCAGCAGCTTAGGGGAGGAGAGCGGGGAGCTGTTTTTT. Translating gives CASSLGEESGELFF. The chain joins TRBV7-8 to TRBJ2-2; possible D gene TRBD2, 6 bases. The ends were cut back, 1 base at V and 7 bases at J, with 10 bases in the middle. The germline V gene has CDR1 SGHVS and CDR2 FQNEAQ. This CDR3 contains 14 residues.

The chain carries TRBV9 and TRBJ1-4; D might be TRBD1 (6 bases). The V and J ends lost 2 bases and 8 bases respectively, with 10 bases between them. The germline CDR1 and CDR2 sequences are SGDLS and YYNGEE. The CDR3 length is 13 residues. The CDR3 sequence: CASSVGGREKLFF. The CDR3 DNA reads TGTGCCAGCAGCGTCGGGGGGCGAGAAAAACTGTTTTTT.

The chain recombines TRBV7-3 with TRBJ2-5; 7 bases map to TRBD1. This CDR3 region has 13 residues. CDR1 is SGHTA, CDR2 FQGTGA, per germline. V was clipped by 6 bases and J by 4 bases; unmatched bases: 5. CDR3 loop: CASSPRGLETQYF. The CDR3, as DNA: TGTGCCAGCAGTCCCAGGGGGTTAGAGACCCAGTACTTC.

This CDR3 is CASSSEEDRHEQYF. In DNA form, the CDR3 reads TGTGCCAGCAGCTCAGAGGAGGACCGTCACGAGCAGTACTTC. The V gene is TRBV11-2, the J gene TRBJ2-7; D perhaps matches TRBD2 (5 bases). Germline V gene lookup returns CDR1 SGHAT and CDR2 FQNNGV. The CDR3 length is 14 residues. V was pared by 4 bases and J by 5 bases, with 15 bases between. Combining the CDR3 with reference TRBV11-2 and TRBJ2-7 gives the whole variable domain EAGVAQSPRYKIIEKRQSVAFWCNPISGHATLYWYQQILGQGPKLLIQFQNNGVVDDSQLPKDRFSAERLKGVDSTLKIQPAKLEDSAVYLCASSSEEDRHEQYFGPGTRLTVT.

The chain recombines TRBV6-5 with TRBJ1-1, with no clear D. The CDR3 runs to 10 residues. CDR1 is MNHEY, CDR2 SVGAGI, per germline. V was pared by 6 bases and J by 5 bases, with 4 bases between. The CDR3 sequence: CASRVTEAFF. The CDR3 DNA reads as TGTGCCAGCAGGGTAACTGAAGCTTTCTTT.

The CDR3 DNA sequence: TGCGCCAGCAGCTTGGCGTCAGACAATCAGCCCCAGTATTTT. Its translation is CASSLASDNQPQYF. The rearrangement uses TRBV5-1 and TRBJ1-5; no definite D call. The tail of the sequence fits TRBJ2-3 better, so the J call may be wrong. Germline V gene data show CDR1 as SGHRS and CDR2 as YFSETQ. The CDR3 sequence is 14 residues long.

The CDR3 sequence is CASSPDRDNYGYTF. CDR3 nucleotides: TGCGCCAGCAGCCCGGACAGGGATAACTATGGCTACACCTTC. The chain links TRBV4-1 to TRBJ1-2; 8 nucleotides align to TRBD1. Per germline, CDR1 MGHRA and CDR2 YSYEKL. Trimming at V came to 4 bases and at J to 1 base, leaving 2 bases not matched to a gene. CDR3 length equals 14 residues.

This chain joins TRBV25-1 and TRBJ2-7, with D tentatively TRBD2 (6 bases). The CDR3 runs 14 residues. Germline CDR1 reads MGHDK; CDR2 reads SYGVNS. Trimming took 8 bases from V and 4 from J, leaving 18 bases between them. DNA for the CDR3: TGTGCCAGCTCAACGGGACTCCCAATATACGAGCAGTACTTC. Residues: CASSTGLPIYEQYF.